One and the same sample provided the 12 T cell receptor beta chains below, sequenced in a study of T cell clonotyping in hematopoietic cell transplantation. The protocol was immunoSEQ multiplex PCR, while the TCRdb copy is restricted to in-frame clones and leaves out a portion. The sample holds some 9,700 clones; around 97% are singletons and the top ten take about 2.2%. The material sequenced was peripheral blood mononuclear cells, taken 100 days after allogeneic stem cell transplant. These receptors all stem from a male patient in his sixties or seventies who had an allogeneic stem cell transplant from a related donor, so the T cells may come from the graft donor. Some clones in this sample may be carry-over from other donors' samples.

The chain employs TRBV15 and TRBJ1-6; D gene uncertain. V gave up 0 bases and J gave up 11 bases, with 8 bases separating them. CDR1 is LNHNV and CDR2 is YYDKDF in the germline V gene (reference sequence). The CDR3 spans 13 residues. The DNA of the CDR3 is TGTGCCACCAGCAGAGATAGTTTTACACCCCTCCACTTT. This codes for CATSRDSFTPLHF.

The chain uses TRBV2 and TRBJ2-2; D is perhaps TRBD1 or TRBD2 (6 bases each). Germline V gene data show CDR1 as SNHLY and CDR2 as FYNNEI. Trimming took 7 bases from V and 4 from J, leaving 16 bases between them. The CDR3 consists of 15 residues. DNA for the CDR3: TGTGCCAGCAAGACAGGACCCGGGGGCACCGGGGAGCTGTTTTTT. Protein: CASKTGPGGTGELFF.

In this sample, this clone turned up once. A read error may produce the germline difference seen at one junction end. The V call is TRBV5-6, the J call TRBJ2-7, with D uncertain. Germline assignment: CDR1 SGHDT and CDR2 YYEEEE. This CDR3 is 13 amino acids long. CDR3 nucleotide sequence: TGTGCCAGCAGCTTGGCGTTGTCCTCCGAGCAGTACTTC. This gives the protein CASSLALSSEQYF.

The CDR3 DNA reads as TGTGCCAGCAGCTTGGCCTGGGCAGGGGGCGAGGCTCGAGCCAAAAACATTCAGTACTTC. It yields the protein CASSLAWAGGEARAKNIQYF. The rearrangement uses TRBV5-4 and TRBJ2-4, with TRBD1 matching over 8 bases. Germline V gene lookup returns CDR1 SGHNT and CDR2 YYREEE (reference sequence). V shed 0 bases, J shed 0 bases, and the junction held 14 bases outside the gene matches. The CDR3 sequence is 20 residues long.

The gene calls are TRBV4-1 and TRBJ2-1; 7 positions agree with TRBD2. Per the germline V gene, CDR1 is MGHRA and CDR2 is YSYEKL. The CDR3 spans 16 residues. The V and J ends lost 2 bases and 2 bases, in that order; junction bases with no gene match: 6. CDR3 sequence reads: CASSQPTSSPYNEQFF. CDR3 bases: TGCGCCAGCAGCCAACCGACTAGCAGTCCCTACAATGAGCAGTTCTTC.

The J gene is TRBJ1-1, the V gene TRBV4-1, with TRBD1 as a possible D gene (5 bases). This CDR3 contains 17 residues. Germline CDR1 is MGHRA and CDR2 is YSYEKL. The V and J ends lost 2 bases and 7 bases respectively, with 23 bases between them. CDR3 amino acids: CASSQRLMTDTTHEAFF. CDR3 DNA: TGCGCCAGCAGCCAAAGACTGATGACAGACACGACGCATGAAGCTTTCTTT.

The rearrangement uses TRBV5-1 and TRBJ2-7; TRBD1 might be the D (5 bases). CDR1 and CDR2 (germline): SGHRS, YFSETQ. Trimming took off 0 bases at V and 2 bases at J, with 9 bases between the two ends. This CDR3 spans 14 amino acids. The CDR3 sequence: CASSLAAGTYEQYF. The CDR3 region has the DNA TGCGCCAGCAGCTTGGCGGCAGGGACCTACGAGCAGTACTTC.

The chain links TRBV5-8 to TRBJ2-7; D is unresolved. Trimming removed 6 bases at V and 7 bases at J, with 14 bases between. The germline V gene has CDR1 SGHTS and CDR2 YDEGEE. This CDR3 spans 12 amino acids. CDR3 residues: CASTVFSLEQYF. The CDR3, as DNA: TGTGCCAGCACGGTTTTCAGCCTAGAGCAGTACTTC.

The chain recombines TRBV5-5 with TRBJ1-2; TRBD1 might be the D (6 bases). Germline V lookup: CDR1 SGHKS, CDR2 YYEKEE (reference sequence). The CDR3 runs 12 residues. V lost 3 bases and J 8 bases, leaving 11 bases between the germline ends. The CDR3 DNA reads as TGTGCCAGCAGCTCCAACACAGGGGGCTACACCTTC. As protein: CASSSNTGGYTF.

The chain employs TRBV9 and TRBJ2-2; possibly TRBD2 for D (6 bases). The CDR3 runs to 15 residues. Germline V gives CDR1 SGDLS, CDR2 YYNGEE. V was trimmed by 3 bases and J by 0 bases, leaving 9 bases between them. CDR3 coding DNA: TGTGCCAGCAGCGCGGGACTGGCGAACACCGGGGAGCTGTTTTTT. It encodes CASSAGLANTGELFF.

The genes are TRBV5-6 and TRBJ1-6; 9 bases match TRBD1. Trimming removed 3 bases from V and 4 bases from J; junction bases left unmatched: 5. Germline V CDR1 and CDR2: SGHDT, YYEEEE. The CDR3 is made up of 16 amino acids. The CDR3 loop is CASSSRTGDYNSPLHF. CDR3 nucleotides: TGTGCCAGCAGCTCCAGGACAGGGGATTATAATTCACCCCTCCACTTT.

The chain combines TRBV19 with TRBJ1-2, with D tentatively TRBD1 (5 bases). The CDR3 has 18 residues. Deletions cut 3 bases from V and 1 base from J, with 21 bases between. Germline values: CDR1 LNHDA, CDR2 SQIVND (reference sequence). CDR3 residues: CASSIGLGDRGFNYGYTF. CDR3 in DNA: TGTGCCAGTAGTATTGGGTTGGGGGACCGGGGTTTTAACTATGGCTACACCTTC.